This T cell receptor beta chain was recorded in a study of T-cell memory formation after mild COVID-19. TCRdb called the 5' RACE reads again in MiXCR, with one record for every CDR3 protein. The sample lists approximately 210,000 distinct CDR3 sequences; over 9.5% were seen once. Germline V CDR1 and CDR2: LGHNA, YNFKEQ. J lost 5 bases, V lost 6 bases, and 9 bases had no gene match. The CDR3 is made up of 15 amino acids. This clonotype was counted between two and nine times. This chain uses TRBV4-2 with TRBJ2-3; 9 nucleotides match TRBD2. The clonotype comes from a man between 18 and 29 years old who had mild COVID-19 (a few samples of this study predate the infection). Cell type and time point are not known. Sequencing was performed on PBMCs or a T cell subset sorted from them (not recorded which). This CDR3 reads CASSSRGSGGDTQYF. Written as DNA, the CDR3 is TGTGCCAGCAGTTCAAGGGGTAGCGGGGGAGATACGCAGTATTTT.